The subject of this entry is one T cell receptor (beta chain). CDR1 and CDR2 from the germline V gene are SGHAT and FQNNGV. This CDR3 region has 14 residues. Trimming took off 1 base at V and 1 base at J, with 7 bases between the two ends. This sample was included in a study of blood T cell repertoires in COVID-19. The overall study: The United States, Italy and Spain supplied acute and convalescent COVID-19 samples. T cells, B-cell-depleted T cells, or PBMCs provided the cDNA or gDNA that served as material.

In the source study's methods: Amplification from reference gene primers served as the basis for estimated nucleated cell counts. Sequencing used immunoSEQ multiplex PCR; TCRdb keeps in-frame clones, though not all of them. V and J calls and clone size are given by that table; D and trimming were obtained from the DNA. The data hold a few hundred thousand clones, with about nine tenths observed a single time. V is TRBV11-2 and J is TRBJ1-1; possibly TRBD1 for D (5 bases). This sequence originates from a man over 45 with acute or convalescent COVID-19. Sequences were obtained from peripheral blood. CDR3 sequence reads: CASSLGGGNTEAFF. DNA for the CDR3: TGTGCCAGCAGCTTAGGGGGGGGGAACACTGAAGCTTTCTTT.